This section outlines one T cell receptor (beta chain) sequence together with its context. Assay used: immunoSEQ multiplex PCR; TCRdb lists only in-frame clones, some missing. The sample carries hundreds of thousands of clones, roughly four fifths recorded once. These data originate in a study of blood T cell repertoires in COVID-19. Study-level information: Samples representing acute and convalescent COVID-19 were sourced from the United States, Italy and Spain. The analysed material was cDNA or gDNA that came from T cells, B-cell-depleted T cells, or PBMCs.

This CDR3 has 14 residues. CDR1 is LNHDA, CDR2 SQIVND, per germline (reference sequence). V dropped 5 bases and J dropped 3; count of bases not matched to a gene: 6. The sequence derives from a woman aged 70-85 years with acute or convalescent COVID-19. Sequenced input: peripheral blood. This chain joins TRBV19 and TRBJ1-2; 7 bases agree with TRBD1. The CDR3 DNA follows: TGTGCCAGTAGTCTTCGGGACAGCCACTATGGCTACACCTTC. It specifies CASSLRDSHYGYTF.